Listed here are 5 T cell receptor beta chains from one sample, sequenced in a study of blood T cell repertoires in COVID-19. The method was immunoSEQ multiplex PCR; TCRdb's version includes in-frame clones alone and lacks a portion of them. The data contain more than 200,000 clones, approximately 84% of them singletons. Sample: peripheral blood. All receptors derive from a man aged 50 or older with COVID-19, enrolled during active disease.

This chain links TRBV5-4 with TRBJ2-1; 12 bases agree with TRBD2. Germline V gene lookup returns CDR1 SGHNT and CDR2 YYREEE (reference sequence). The CDR3 is made up of 15 amino acids. With 0 bases clipped from V and 10 bases from J, the junction kept 5 bases outside the gene matches. The CDR3 nucleotides read TGTGCCAGCAGCTTGGAACTAGCGGGAGGTGAGGAGCAGTTCTTC. It encodes CASSLELAGGEEQFF.

The J gene is TRBJ2-5, the V gene TRBV5-5, with 7 bases identical to TRBD2. The CDR3 sequence is 16 residues long. CDR1 and CDR2 (germline): SGHKS, YYEKEE (reference sequence). The V segment lost 0 bases and the J segment 5 bases; nucleotides outside the gene matches: 10. CDR3 nucleotide sequence: TGTGCCAGCAGCTTGGTTCCAGCGGGAATTTCGGAGACCCAGTACTTC. Its translation: CASSLVPAGISETQYF.

The rearrangement uses TRBV20-1 and TRBJ1-1, with D unresolved. The CDR3 spans 11 residues. Per the germline V gene, CDR1 is DFQATT and CDR2 is SNEGSKA (reference sequence). V shed 4 bases and J shed 1 base, with 4 bases lying between them. This chain's CDR3 is CSANRNTEAFF. In DNA, the CDR3 is TGCAGTGCTAACAGGAACACTGAAGCTTTCTTT.

The rearrangement uses TRBV7-2 and TRBJ2-7; 12 bases align to TRBD2. The germline V gene has CDR1 SGHTA and CDR2 FQGNSA. The CDR3 extends over 16 amino acids. The V gene end was trimmed by 1 base and the J gene end by 0 bases; junction bases not matched to a gene: 1. CDR3 sequence (DNA): TGTGCCAGCAGCTTAGGGGGACTAGCGGGCTCCTACGAGCAGTACTTC. Its translation: CASSLGGLAGSYEQYF.

The rearrangement uses TRBV6-6 and TRBJ2-3; 9 positions match TRBD1. The CDR3 loop spans 17 amino acids. V lost 5 bases and J lost 4; bases outside the gene matches: 13. In germline, CDR1 is MNHNY, CDR2 SVGAGI (reference sequence). CDR3 residues: CASSRTLTGGLADTQYF. The CDR3 DNA reads as TGTGCCAGCAGTCGAACCCTGACAGGGGGTTTGGCAGATACGCAGTATTTT.